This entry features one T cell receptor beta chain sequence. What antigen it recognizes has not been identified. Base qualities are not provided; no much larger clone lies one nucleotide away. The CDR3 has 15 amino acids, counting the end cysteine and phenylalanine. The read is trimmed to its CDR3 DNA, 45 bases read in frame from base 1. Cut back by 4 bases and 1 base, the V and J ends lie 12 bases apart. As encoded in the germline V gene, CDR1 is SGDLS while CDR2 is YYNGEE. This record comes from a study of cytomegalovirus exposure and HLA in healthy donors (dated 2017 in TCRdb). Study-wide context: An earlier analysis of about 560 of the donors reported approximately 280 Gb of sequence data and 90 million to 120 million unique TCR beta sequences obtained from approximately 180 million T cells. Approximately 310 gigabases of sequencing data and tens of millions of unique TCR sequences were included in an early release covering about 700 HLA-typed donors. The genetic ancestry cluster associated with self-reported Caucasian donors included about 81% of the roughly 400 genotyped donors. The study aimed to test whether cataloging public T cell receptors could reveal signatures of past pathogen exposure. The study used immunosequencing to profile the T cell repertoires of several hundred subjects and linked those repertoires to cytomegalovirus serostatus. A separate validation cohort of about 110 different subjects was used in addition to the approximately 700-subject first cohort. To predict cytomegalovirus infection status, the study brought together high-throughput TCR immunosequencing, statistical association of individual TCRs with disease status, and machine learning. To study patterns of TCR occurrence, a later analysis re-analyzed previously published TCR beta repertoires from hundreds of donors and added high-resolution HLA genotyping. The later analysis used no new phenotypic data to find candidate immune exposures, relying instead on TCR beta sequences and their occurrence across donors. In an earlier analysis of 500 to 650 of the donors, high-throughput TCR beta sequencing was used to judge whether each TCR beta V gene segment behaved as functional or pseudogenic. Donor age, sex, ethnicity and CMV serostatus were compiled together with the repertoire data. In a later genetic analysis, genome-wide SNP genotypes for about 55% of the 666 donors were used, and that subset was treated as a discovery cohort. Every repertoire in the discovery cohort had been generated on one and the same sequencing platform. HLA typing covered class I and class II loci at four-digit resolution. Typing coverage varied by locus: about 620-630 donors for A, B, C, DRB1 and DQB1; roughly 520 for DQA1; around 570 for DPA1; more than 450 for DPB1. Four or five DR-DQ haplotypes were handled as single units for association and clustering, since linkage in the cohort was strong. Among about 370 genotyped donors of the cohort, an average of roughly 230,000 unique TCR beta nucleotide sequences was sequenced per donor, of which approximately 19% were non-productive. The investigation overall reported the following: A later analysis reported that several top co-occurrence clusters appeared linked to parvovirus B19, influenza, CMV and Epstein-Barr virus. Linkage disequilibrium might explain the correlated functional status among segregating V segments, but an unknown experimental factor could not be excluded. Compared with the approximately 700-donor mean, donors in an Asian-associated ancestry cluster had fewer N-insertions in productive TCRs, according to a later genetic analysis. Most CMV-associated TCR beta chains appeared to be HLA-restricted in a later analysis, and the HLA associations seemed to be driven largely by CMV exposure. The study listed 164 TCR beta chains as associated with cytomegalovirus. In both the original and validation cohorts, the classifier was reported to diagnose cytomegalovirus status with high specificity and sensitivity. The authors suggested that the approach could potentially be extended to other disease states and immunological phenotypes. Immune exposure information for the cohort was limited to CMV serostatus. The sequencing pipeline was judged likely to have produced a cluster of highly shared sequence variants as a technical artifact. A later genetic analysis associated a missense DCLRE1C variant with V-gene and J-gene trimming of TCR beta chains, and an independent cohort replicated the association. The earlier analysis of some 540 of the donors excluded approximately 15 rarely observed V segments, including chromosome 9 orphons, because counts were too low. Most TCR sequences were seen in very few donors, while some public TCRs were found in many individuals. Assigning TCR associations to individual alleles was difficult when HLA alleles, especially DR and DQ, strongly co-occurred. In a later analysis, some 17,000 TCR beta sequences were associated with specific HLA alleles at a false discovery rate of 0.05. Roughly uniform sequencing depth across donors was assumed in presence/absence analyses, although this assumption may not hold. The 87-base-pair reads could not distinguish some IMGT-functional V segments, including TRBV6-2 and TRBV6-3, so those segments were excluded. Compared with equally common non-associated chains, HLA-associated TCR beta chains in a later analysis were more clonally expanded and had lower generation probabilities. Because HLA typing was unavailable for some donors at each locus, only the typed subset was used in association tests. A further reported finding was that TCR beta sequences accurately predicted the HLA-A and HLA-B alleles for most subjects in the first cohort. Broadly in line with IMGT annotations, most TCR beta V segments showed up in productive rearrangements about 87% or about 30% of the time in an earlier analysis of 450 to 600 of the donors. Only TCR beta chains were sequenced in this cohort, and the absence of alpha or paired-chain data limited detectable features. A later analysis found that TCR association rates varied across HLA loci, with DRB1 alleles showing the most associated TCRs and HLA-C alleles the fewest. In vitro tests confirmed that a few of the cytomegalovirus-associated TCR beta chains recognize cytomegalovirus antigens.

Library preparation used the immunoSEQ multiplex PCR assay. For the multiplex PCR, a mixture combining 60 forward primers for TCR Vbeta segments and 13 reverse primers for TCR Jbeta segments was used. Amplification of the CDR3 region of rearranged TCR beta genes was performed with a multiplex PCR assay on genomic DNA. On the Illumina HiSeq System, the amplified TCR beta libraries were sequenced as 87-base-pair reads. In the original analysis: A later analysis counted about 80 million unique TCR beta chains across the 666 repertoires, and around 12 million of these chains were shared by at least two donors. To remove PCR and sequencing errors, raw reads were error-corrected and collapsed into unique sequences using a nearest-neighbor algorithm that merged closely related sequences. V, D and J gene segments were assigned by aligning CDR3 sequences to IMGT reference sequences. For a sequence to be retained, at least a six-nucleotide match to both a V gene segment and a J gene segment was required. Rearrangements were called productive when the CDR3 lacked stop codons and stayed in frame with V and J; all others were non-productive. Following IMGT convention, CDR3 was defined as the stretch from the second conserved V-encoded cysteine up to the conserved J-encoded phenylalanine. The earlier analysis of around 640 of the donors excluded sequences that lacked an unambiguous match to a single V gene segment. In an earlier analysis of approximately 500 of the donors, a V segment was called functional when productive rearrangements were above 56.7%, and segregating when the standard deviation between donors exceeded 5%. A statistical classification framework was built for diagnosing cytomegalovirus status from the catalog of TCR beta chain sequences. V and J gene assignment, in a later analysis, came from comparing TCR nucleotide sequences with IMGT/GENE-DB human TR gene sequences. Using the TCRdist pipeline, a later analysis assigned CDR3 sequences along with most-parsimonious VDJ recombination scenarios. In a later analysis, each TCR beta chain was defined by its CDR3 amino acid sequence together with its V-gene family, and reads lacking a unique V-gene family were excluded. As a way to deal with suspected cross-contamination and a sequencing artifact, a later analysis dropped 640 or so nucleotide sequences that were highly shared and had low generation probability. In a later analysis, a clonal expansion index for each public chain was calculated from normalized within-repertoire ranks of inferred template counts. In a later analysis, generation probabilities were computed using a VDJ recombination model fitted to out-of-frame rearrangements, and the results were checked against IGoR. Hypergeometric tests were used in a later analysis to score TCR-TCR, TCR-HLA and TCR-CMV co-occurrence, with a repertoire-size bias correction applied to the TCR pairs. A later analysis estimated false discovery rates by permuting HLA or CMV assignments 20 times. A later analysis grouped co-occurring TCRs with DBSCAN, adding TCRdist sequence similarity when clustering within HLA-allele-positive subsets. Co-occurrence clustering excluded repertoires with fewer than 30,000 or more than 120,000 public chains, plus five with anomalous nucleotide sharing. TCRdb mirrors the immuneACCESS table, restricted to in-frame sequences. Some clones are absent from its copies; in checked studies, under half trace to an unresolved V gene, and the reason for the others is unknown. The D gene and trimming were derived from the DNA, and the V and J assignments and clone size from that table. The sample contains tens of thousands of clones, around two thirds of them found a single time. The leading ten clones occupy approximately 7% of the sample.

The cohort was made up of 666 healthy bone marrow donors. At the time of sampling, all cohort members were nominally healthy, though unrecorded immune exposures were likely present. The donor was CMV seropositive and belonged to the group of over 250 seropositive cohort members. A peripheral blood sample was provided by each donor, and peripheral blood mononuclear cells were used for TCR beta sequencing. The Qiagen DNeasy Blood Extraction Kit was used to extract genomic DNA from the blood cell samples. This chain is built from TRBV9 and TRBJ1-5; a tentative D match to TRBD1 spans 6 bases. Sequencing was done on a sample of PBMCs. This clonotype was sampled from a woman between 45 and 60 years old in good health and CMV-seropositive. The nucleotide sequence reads TGTGCCAGCAGCCGGGACATGGGAAGCAATCAGCCCCAGCATTTT. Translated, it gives CASSRDMGSNQPQHF.